These 21 T cell receptor beta chains share one sample of origin, sequenced in a study of T cell clonality in common variable immunodeficiency. The study, taken as a whole, reports: Common variable immunodeficiency TCR beta sequences reportedly had fewer deletions and N-nucleotide insertions.

Their antigens remain unidentified. TCRdb keeps only in-frame clones here, not all; method: immunoSEQ multiplex PCR. The sample is made up of some 11,000 clones, none counted only once. Material for sequencing was peripheral blood mononuclear cells. These receptors were taken from a human donor with common variable immunodeficiency.

There are many counts of this clone. The CDR3 end falls 3 residues outside the read, so it is completed with the germline J gene. The rearrangement uses TRBV3-1 (or the pseudogene TRBV3-2) and TRBJ2-7; 9 nucleotides agree with TRBD2. Unmatched junction bases numbered 8, after V lost 4 bases and J lost 4 bases. From germline, CDR1 is LGHDT and CDR2 YNNKEL (reference sequence). The CDR3 totals 15 residues. CDR3 region: CASSPWRGGDYEQYF. The sequenced part of the CDR3 DNA is TGTGCCAGCAGCCCATGGCGGGGGGGCGATTACGAG.

On this clone itself: The CDR3 end lies 3 residues beyond the end of the read and is filled in from the germline J gene. The rearrangement uses TRBV29-1 and TRBJ2-1; a possible D gene is TRBD1 (6 bases). V was clipped by 7 bases and J by 1 base, with 11 bases between them. CDR1 is SQVTM, CDR2 ANQGSEA, per germline. CDR3 length equals 13 residues. The CDR3 sequence: CSGRGQSYNEQFF. The CDR3 bases that were read are TGCAGCGGTCGCGGACAGTCCTACAATGAG.

With regard to this clone: The DNA ends 3 residues before the CDR3 does, and the rest of the CDR3 is filled in from the germline J gene. The genes are TRBV7-2 and TRBJ2-7; possibly TRBD1 for D (5 bases). Trimming took off 4 bases at V and 6 bases at J, with 13 bases between the two ends. The CDR3 is 13 residues long. Germline CDR1 SGHTA, CDR2 FQGNSA. Incomplete CDR3 DNA: TGTGCCAGCAGCTCCCCAGGGAAGGGCGAG. It encodes CASSSPGKGE. The CDR3 in full is CASSSPGKGEQYF.

This clone was counted between two and nine times. The read halts 3 residues ahead of the CDR3 end, with the missing end drawn from the germline J gene. The chain links TRBV30 to TRBJ2-3; 13 bases agree with TRBD2. CDR1 GTSNPN and CDR2 SVGIG come from the germline V gene (reference sequence). Losses at the gene ends were 3 bases for V and 6 bases for J; bases not matched to a gene: 9. The CDR3 has 16 residues. The sequenced CDR3 bases are TGTGCCTGGAGCGTCGGGACTAGCGGGGCCCCCGATACG. Translated, it gives CAWSVGTSGAPDT. The whole CDR3 region reads CAWSVGTSGAPDTQYF. The whole variable domain, remainder taken from reference TRBV30 and TRBJ2-3, is SQTIHQWPATLVQPVGSPLSLECTVEGTSNPNLYWYRQAAGRGLQLLFYSVGIGQISSEVPQNLSASRPQDRQFILSSKKLLLSDSGFYLCAWSVGTSGAPDTQYFGPGTRLTVL.

This clone was found a few times. The CDR3 end lies 3 residues beyond the end of the read and is filled in from the germline J gene. The gene calls are TRBV5-1 and TRBJ2-7; D perhaps matches TRBD2 (5 bases). Germline values: CDR1 SGHRS, CDR2 YFSETQ. Deletions cut 0 bases from V and 2 bases from J, with 18 bases between. This CDR3 is built from 17 residues. The DNA read from the CDR3 is TGCGCCAGCAGCTTGGGACGTAGCGCCCTTCAGGCCTACGAG. Protein sequence: CASSLGRSALQAYE. The entire CDR3 is CASSLGRSALQAYEQYF.

This clone was counted a few times. The observed sequence ends 3 residues before the CDR3 terminus, with the missing tail filled in from the germline J gene. The rearrangement joins TRBV7-2 to TRBJ2-7; possibly TRBD1 for D (7 bases). V was clipped by 4 bases and J by 5 bases, with 18 bases between them. CDR3 length equals 15 residues. Germline values: CDR1 SGHTA, CDR2 FQGNSA. The CDR3 reads CASSYGTAGIDEQYF. CDR3 bases read: TGTGCCAGCAGCTACGGGACAGCGGGTATCGACGAG.

Remarks on this clone: The sequenced fragment ends 3 residues before the CDR3 boundary, so the rest is inferred from the germline J gene. The V and J genes are TRBV6-1 and TRBJ1-2, with a tentative D call TRBD1 (5 bases). The CDR3 extends over 15 amino acids. The germline V gene encodes CDR1 MNHNS and CDR2 SASEGT. V lost 1 base and J 4 bases, leaving 13 bases between the germline ends. The CDR3 reads CASSEVVGVPYGYTF. CDR3 bases read: TGTGCCAGCAGTGAAGTTGTAGGGGTTCCCTATGGC.

As to this clone: The read gets to within 3 residues of the CDR3 end, and the germline J gene fills in the rest. Other nucleotide sequences in the sample specify the same CDR3. V usage is TRBV19 and J usage is TRBJ2-5; the D is unclear. The CDR3 is 14 amino acids. Germline CDR1 LNHDA, CDR2 SQIVND (reference sequence). V gave up 2 bases and J gave up 4 bases, with 11 bases separating them. CDR3 region: CASSISTALETQYF. The CDR3 bases that were read are TGTGCCAGTAGTATATCTACAGCACTAGAGACC.

This clone occurred a few times. The read is 3 residues too short to cover the CDR3 end, so that end is filled in from the germline J gene. The chain employs TRBV11-3 and TRBJ2-3; D is unresolved. Germline lookup yields CDR1 SGHNT and CDR2 YENEEA. Trimming pared 5 bases from V and 6 bases from J, leaving 12 bases between. This CDR3 contains 13 residues. The covered CDR3 bases are TGTGCCAGCAGCCACGATTCTAGGGATACG. Encoded protein: CASSHDSRDT. Given in full, the CDR3 is CASSHDSRDTQYF.

This clone appeared many times. Coverage ceases 3 residues before the CDR3 finishes, and the germline J gene fills in the end. V and J are TRBV18 and TRBJ2-1, with 7 bases that match TRBD2. Trimming took 3 bases from V and 5 from J; bases not matched to a gene: 7. The CDR3 spans 15 residues. Germline CDR1 reads KGHSH; CDR2 reads LQKENI. CDR3 DNA, as far as it was read: TGTGCCAGCTCACCGCAGGGTGCGGGGGACAATGAG. This encodes CASSPQGAGDNE. The CDR3 in full is CASSPQGAGDNEQFF.

As regards this clone: The read finishes 3 residues shy of the CDR3 end, and the germline J gene is used to complete it. The chain uses TRBV6-2 or TRBV6-3 and TRBJ2-1; D is undetermined. In germline, CDR1 is MNHEY, CDR2 SVGEGT. The CDR3 covers 15 residues. V lost 0 bases, J lost 4 bases, and 10 bases lay in between. CDR3: CASSYSYLSYNEQFF. Incomplete CDR3 DNA: TGTGCCAGCAGTTACTCGTACCTATCGTACAATGAG.

On this clone: The CDR3 is cut off 3 residues early in the read; its end comes from the germline J gene. The genes are TRBV18 and TRBJ1-5, with a tentative D call TRBD1 (6 bases). CDR1 and CDR2 (germline): KGHSH, LQKENI. The CDR3 has 15 amino acids. V was clipped by 4 bases and J by 7 bases, with 17 bases between them. The sequenced part of the CDR3 DNA is TGTGCCAGCTCACTCGGGGGGGGCGCAGGCCAGCCC. Protein: CASSLGGGAGQP. The whole CDR3 protein reads CASSLGGGAGQPQHF. The entire variable domain, with the rest obtained from reference TRBV18 and TRBJ1-5, is as follows: NAGVMQNPRHLVRRRGQEARLRCSPMKGHSHVYWYRQLPEEGLKFMVYLQKENIIDESGMPKERFSAEFPKEGPSILRIQQVVRGDSAAYFCASSLGGGAGQPQHFGDGTRLSIL.

Concerning this clone: The CDR3 extends 3 residues past the end of the read, so its final part is completed from the germline J gene. The chain combines TRBV18 with TRBJ2-7; D unclear. The CDR3 has 14 amino acids. Trimming pared 3 bases from V and 4 bases from J, leaving 13 bases between. CDR1 is KGHSH and CDR2 is LQKENI in the germline V gene. The DNA read from the CDR3 is TGTGCCAGCTCACCCTCATCAGGCGCGTACGAG. Amino acid sequence: CASSPSSGAYE. The full CDR3 reads CASSPSSGAYEQYF.

About this clone: Read data end 3 residues before the CDR3 end; the end is taken from the germline J gene. This chain uses TRBV19 with TRBJ1-2; 9 bases fit TRBD1. Trimming at V came to 5 bases and at J to 2 bases, leaving 3 bases not matched to a gene. Per the germline V gene, CDR1 is LNHDA and CDR2 is SQIVND (reference sequence). The length of the CDR3 is 14 residues. The chain's CDR3 is CASSGQGKNYGYTF. CDR3 DNA (partial): TGTGCCAGTAGTGGACAGGGGAAGAACTATGGC.

Note on this clone: Read data end 3 residues before the CDR3 end; the end is taken from the germline J gene. This sequence joins TRBV7-2 and TRBJ1-5, with D perhaps TRBD1 (5 bases). This CDR3 has 15 amino acids. V dropped 1 base and J dropped 9 bases, with 16 bases sitting between them. Germline loops: CDR1 SGHTA, CDR2 FQGNSA. CDR3 sequence reads: CASSLVREGRGPQHF. Partial CDR3 DNA: TGTGCCAGCAGCTTAGTAAGGGAGGGGCGGGGGCCC.

Comments on this clone: The read ends 3 residues before the CDR3 terminus; that terminus is restored from the germline J gene. The chain joins TRBV19 to TRBJ1-6; D is possibly TRBD1 (5 bases). Trimming removed 3 bases at V and 0 bases at J, with 12 bases between. Per germline, CDR1 LNHDA and CDR2 SQIVND (reference sequence). There are 17 residues in the CDR3. This chain's CDR3 is CASSISRQSSYNSPLHF. The covered CDR3 bases are TGTGCCAGTAGTATCAGTCGACAGAGCTCCTATAATTCACCC. Together with reference TRBV19 and TRBJ1-6, the CDR3 gives the full variable domain: DGGITQSPKYLFRKEGQNVTLSCEQNLNHDAMYWYRQDPGQGLRLIYYSQIVNDFQKGDIAEGYSVSREKKESFPLTVTSAQKNPTAFYLCASSISRQSSYNSPLHFGNGTRLTVT.

CDR3 residues: CASSFYRDEKLFF. CDR3 bases read: TGTGCCAGCAGCTTCTACAGGGACGAAAAA. V and J are TRBV7-9 and TRBJ1-4; possibly TRBD1 for D (6 bases). From the germline J gene comes the end of the CDR3, since the read stops 3 residues before it. In germline, CDR1 is SEHNR, CDR2 FQNEAQ (reference sequence). V lost 3 bases, J lost 8 bases, and 10 bases lay in between. This CDR3 has 13 residues.

Details on this clone: The read finishes 3 residues shy of the CDR3 end, and the germline J gene is used to complete it. The genes are TRBV7-9 and TRBJ1-6; no clear D. The V and J ends lost 3 bases and 0 bases respectively, with 6 bases between them. The CDR3 runs 15 residues. The germline V gene has CDR1 SEHNR and CDR2 FQNEAQ (reference sequence). The CDR3 region is CASSFSSSYNSPLHF. The part of the CDR3 DNA that was read is TGTGCCAGCAGCTTCTCCAGCTCCTATAATTCACCC.

This clone was seen a handful of times. The sequence runs out 3 residues before the end of the CDR3; the remainder is reconstructed from the germline J gene. This chain uses TRBV18 with TRBJ2-3, with D uncertain. V was pared by 3 bases and J by 2 bases, with 12 bases between. The CDR3 has 15 residues. From germline, CDR1 is KGHSH and CDR2 LQKENI. CDR3: CASSPTDIYTDTQYF. The DNA read from the CDR3 is TGTGCCAGCTCACCCACAGACATTTACACAGATACG. Full variable domain (missing parts from reference TRBV18 and TRBJ2-3): NAGVMQNPRHLVRRRGQEARLRCSPMKGHSHVYWYRQLPEEGLKFMVYLQKENIIDESGMPKERFSAEFPKEGPSILRIQQVVRGDSAAYFCASSPTDIYTDTQYFGPGTRLTVL.

As to this clone: The DNA ends 3 residues before the CDR3 does, and the rest of the CDR3 is filled in from the germline J gene. The J gene is TRBJ1-5, the V gene TRBV30; 10 bases fit TRBD1. Germline V gene sequence: CDR1 GTSNPN, CDR2 SVGIG (reference sequence). Unmatched junction bases numbered 4, after V lost 4 bases and J lost 4 bases. The CDR3 is made up of 14 amino acids. CDR3 DNA (partial): TGTGCCTGGACCAGGACAGGGGGAAATCAGCCC. Translated: CAWTRTGGNQP. The CDR3, in full, reads CAWTRTGGNQPQHF.

Concerning this clone: The CDR3 goes on 3 residues after the read ends, and that part is filled in from the germline J gene. The chain carries TRBV6-1 and TRBJ1-6; unclear D gene. Germline CDR1 MNHNS, CDR2 SASEGT. V lost 4 bases to trimming and J lost 4 bases, with 11 bases between them. The CDR3 has 15 residues. CDR3 DNA, as far as it was read: TGTGCCAGCAGTGCCGCTAAATCTTATAATTCACCC. Amino acids: CASSAAKSYNSP. The whole CDR3 protein is CASSAAKSYNSPLHF.